A selection of T cell receptor beta chains follows, all from one sample in a study of T cell responses to AZD1222 COVID-19 vaccine. Assay used: immunoSEQ multiplex PCR; TCRdb lists only in-frame clones, some missing. Of roughly 150,000 clones in the sample, about 90% were seen once. Sequencing used peripheral blood, obtained on day 0 of AZD1222 vaccination. Every receptor here comes from an adult in good health. Each CDR3 is given with its conserved first and last residue. Fields, in order: CDR3 protein, V gene, J gene.

CASSSRAGARDTQYF	TRBV7-3	TRBJ2-3
CASSQGSVRGLGVGDEQFF	TRBV3-1/TRBV3-2	TRBJ2-1
CASSADNTGSYEQYF	TRBV2	TRBJ2-7
CASSLSSQGAPGYTF	TRBV27	TRBJ1-2
CASSPVSGKPANTQYF	TRBV27	TRBJ2-3
CASSPTTGAYYNEQFF	TRBV19	TRBJ2-1
CASSVQGSKNIQYF	TRBV5-4	TRBJ2-4
CASSLTGTGKNWIQYF	TRBV3-1/TRBV3-2	TRBJ2-4
CASSPTVAGGSHEQYF	TRBV7-2	TRBJ2-7
CASSWGQGPSYEQYF	TRBV11-1	TRBJ2-7
CASSRTDLSTDTQYF	TRBV6-2/TRBV6-3	TRBJ2-3
CASSVDLAGSYNEQFF	TRBV9	TRBJ2-1
CASSRRTYNEQFF	TRBV5-6	TRBJ2-1
CASSELAVYIFYEQYF	TRBV6-1	TRBJ2-7
CASSPPGLAGDGTGELFF	TRBV18	TRBJ2-2
CASSEGLQGYEQYF	TRBV2	TRBJ2-7
CASTQGGARGAGEQYF	TRBV28	TRBJ2-7
CASSQVAANTYEQYF	TRBV4-2	TRBJ2-7
CASSLGSSVRSYEQYF	TRBV5-5	TRBJ2-7
CASSVRDGRLWDTGELFF	TRBV14	TRBJ2-2
CATSRAGGMYGYTF	TRBV15	TRBJ1-2
CASSFGTLGNQPQHF	TRBV6-5	TRBJ1-5
CASSPHGNQPQHF	TRBV9	TRBJ1-5
CASSLASGSQIYNEQFF	TRBV3-1/TRBV3-2	TRBJ2-1
CASSQDEAPGAETQYF	TRBV4-2	TRBJ2-5
CASSLEGLSGNTIYF	TRBV11-2	TRBJ1-3
CATSRGPFSSTDTQYF	TRBV15	TRBJ2-3
CASSLRLAGRFNEQFF	TRBV14	TRBJ2-1
CASSLTGIGYTF	TRBV7-2	TRBJ1-2
CATSRDQGTLNTGELFF	TRBV15	TRBJ2-2
CASSLVSTTDTQYF	TRBV14	TRBJ2-3
CASSLTPDRTNEKLFF	TRBV7-9	TRBJ1-4
CASSTGQIEAFF	TRBV25-1	TRBJ1-1
CASSFDRAGVSPLHF	TRBV7-2	TRBJ1-6
CASSTQGLAGGEQYF	TRBV2	TRBJ2-7
CASSKAPGQGPYEQYF	TRBV21-1	TRBJ2-7
CASSFGTDLPYEQYF	TRBV6-2/TRBV6-3	TRBJ2-7
CASSSRQGQGQPQHF	TRBV7-2	TRBJ1-5
CASSRLDRGGETQYF	TRBV19	TRBJ2-5
CASSPRGGYEQYF	TRBV28	TRBJ2-7
CASSWEGRYEQYF	TRBV3-1/TRBV3-2	TRBJ2-7
CASSFTTGSNQPQHF	TRBV19	TRBJ1-5
CATSLGANVLTF	TRBV15	TRBJ2-6
CASSYGGEETQYF	TRBV6-5	TRBJ2-5
CASSSGLARGSYNEQFF	TRBV28	TRBJ2-1